The rows below give T cell receptor beta chains drawn from one sample of a study of shared clonotypes between healthy human individuals. Libraries were prepared by immunoSEQ multiplex PCR; TCRdb keeps only in-frame clonotypes and omits some of them. The table includes approximately 530,000 clones, around 95% detected once. The sample consisted of naive CD4+ T cells sorted from blood. Every receptor here comes from a woman in her thirties in good health. CDR3s include the opening cysteine and the closing phenylalanine or tryptophan. The D gene is left open where the match is weak. Some rows have no size entry. The others give once, few or many, or a class for an expanded clone.

>.|16|TRBV19|TRBJ2-2|TRBD2
TGTGCCAGTAGTAAGACTAGCGGGAGGCGTACCGGGGAGCTGTTTTTT
CASSKTSGRRTGELFF
>.|16|TRBV5-1|TRBJ2-1|.
TGCGCCAGCAGCTTGTCTTCTGCCGTAGCGGTGAATGAGCAGTTCTTC
CASSLSSAVAVNEQFF
>few|12|TRBV5-6|TRBJ1-2|.
TGTGCCAGCAGCTTGCCGCAGCGAGGCTACACCTTC
CASSLPQRGYTF
>once|14|TRBV2|TRBJ2-5|.
TGTGCCAGCAGTAAACAGCAGACTAAAGAGACCCAGTACTTC
CASSKQQTKETQYF
>.|15|TRBV15|TRBJ2-7|TRBD1
TGTGCCACCAGCAGAGACCTGACAGGGACCTACGAGCAGTACTTC
CATSRDLTGTYEQYF
>.|15|TRBV18|TRBJ1-1|TRBD1
TGTGCCAGCTCACCACGGACAGGGGAGGCAACTGAAGCTTTCTTT
CASSPRTGEATEAFF
>once|12|TRBV29-1|TRBJ1-1|.
TGCAGCGTTGGAGGACAGAACACTGAAGCTTTCTTT
CSVGGQNTEAFF
>.|13|TRBV7-8|TRBJ2-2|.
TGTGCCAGCAGCCCGACAGATACCGGGGAGCTGTTTTTT
CASSPTDTGELFF
>.|16|TRBV6-5|TRBJ1-3|.
TGTGCCAGCAGTTACTCGGTGGGGAGCTCTGGAAACACCATATATTTT
CASSYSVGSSGNTIYF
>.|14|TRBV5-1|TRBJ1-1|.
TGCGCCAGCAGCTTGGTACCCAGGGACACTGAAGCTTTCTTT
CASSLVPRDTEAFF
>.|11|TRBV11-2|TRBJ2-1|.
TGTGCCAGCAGGTCAGAGAATGAGCAGTTCTTC
CASRSENEQFF
>.|11|TRBV30|TRBJ2-7|.
TGTGCCTGGAGTCCAGCCTACGAGCAGTACTTC
CAWSPAYEQYF
>.|13|TRBV28|TRBJ2-7|TRBD1
TGTGCCAGCCTAACAGGGGGCTCCTACGAGCAGTACTTC
CASLTGGSYEQYF
>once|13|TRBV30|TRBJ1-6|.
TGTGCCTGGGGAAACGGCTATAATTCACCCCTCCACTTT
CAWGNGYNSPLHF
>.|14|TRBV28|TRBJ2-6|.
TGTGCCAGCAGGTCTTTTGGGGGGGCCAACGTCCTGACTTTC
CASRSFGGANVLTF
>.|15|TRBV7-3|TRBJ2-2|TRBD1
TGTGCCAGCAGCTTGACAGGGGCCGACACCGGGGAGCTGTTTTTT
CASSLTGADTGELFF
>.|15|TRBV28|TRBJ1-6|TRBD1
TGTGCCAGCAGTCAGGACAGGTTTGGCAATTCACCCCTCCACTTT
CASSQDRFGNSPLHF
>once|19|TRBV10-3|TRBJ2-2|TRBD2
TGTGCCATCAGCAAACTAGCGGGAGGGCCACCCCCTAACACCGGGGAGCTGTTTTTT
CAISKLAGGPPPNTGELFF
>.|14|TRBV11-2|TRBJ2-5|TRBD1
TGTGCCAGCAGCTTCCACAGGGGGCAAGAGACCCAGTACTTC
CASSFHRGQETQYF
>.|17|TRBV27|TRBJ1-1|TRBD1
TGTGCCAGCAGTGCGCCGACAGGGAGAGCGGCCGGCACTGAAGCTTTCTTT
CASSAPTGRAAGTEAFF
>once|13|TRBV28|TRBJ2-1|.
TGTGCCAGCAGCCGGCCCTCCGGACATGAGCAGTTCTTC
CASSRPSGHEQFF
>.|12|TRBV28|TRBJ2-7|.
TGTGCCAGCAGTCCTCACTCCTACGAGCAGTACTTC
CASSPHSYEQYF
>.|16|TRBV19|TRBJ1-2|.
TGTGCCAGTAGTATAGGTTGGCGGAGATCACTCTATGGCTACACCTTC
CASSIGWRRSLYGYTF
>.|13|TRBV18|TRBJ2-7|.
TGTGCCAGCTCACCACCTGTGGGTTACGAGCAGTACTTC
CASSPPVGYEQYF
>.|15|TRBV7-2|TRBJ1-4|.
TGTGCCAGCAGCTTAGCGGACCGCCGCCATGAAAAACTGTTTTTT
CASSLADRRHEKLFF
>.|13|TRBV7-9|TRBJ1-4|.
TGTGCCAGCAGCCTCAGACAGGTCGAAAAACTGTTTTTT
CASSLRQVEKLFF
>.|15|TRBV6-5|TRBJ1-5|.
TGTGCCAGCAGGAACAGGGTGGCTCTCTATCAGCCCCAGCATTTT
CASRNRVALYQPQHF
>.|15|TRBV16|TRBJ1-5|TRBD1
TGTGCCAGCTCCAAATGGGACAGGGGTTACCAGCCCCAGCATTTT
CASSKWDRGYQPQHF
>.|15|TRBV6-1|TRBJ1-4|TRBD1
TGTGCCAGCAGTTGGACAGGGGCTACTAATGAAAAACTGTTTTTT
CASSWTGATNEKLFF
>.|14|TRBV5-4|TRBJ2-5|TRBD2
TGTGCCAGCAGCGCTAGCGGGCGAGAAGAGACCCAGTACTTC
CASSASGREETQYF
>once|16|TRBV28|TRBJ2-7|.
TGTGCCAGCAGTTTGCCATCACGCGTGAGAGTCTACGAGCAGTACTTC
CASSLPSRVRVYEQYF
>.|15|TRBV30|TRBJ2-7|TRBD1
TGTGCCTGGAGTCTCTCGCACGAACGGAAGGGGGCTCGGTACTTC
CAWSLSHERKGARYF
>.|13|TRBV28|TRBJ2-7|TRBD1
TGTGCCAGCAGTCCGGGACAGGGGGTCGAGCAGTACTTC
CASSPGQGVEQYF
>.|15|TRBV9|TRBJ2-2|TRBD2
TGTGCCAGCAGCCCAGGGACTAACCCCACCGGGGAGCTGTTTTTT
CASSPGTNPTGELFF
>once|14|TRBV28|TRBJ1-1|TRBD1
TGTGCCAGCAGTTTACAAGGGGGCCGAACTGAAGCTTTCTTT
CASSLQGGRTEAFF
>.|15|TRBV9|TRBJ2-5|.
TGTGCCAGCAGCGATTATGGGGGTCGGGGGGAGACCCAGTACTTC
CASSDYGGRGETQYF